The 24 T cell receptor beta chains given below trace back to one sample, sequenced in a study of blood T cell repertoires in COVID-19 (TCRdb year 2020). The receptor library was made with the immunoSEQ multiplex PCR assay. Not all clones reach the TCRdb copy of this immuneACCESS table, which keeps in-frame sequences only. Checked studies attribute under half of the gap to unresolved V genes and leave the rest unexplained. Recorded for this sample are around 250,000 clones; about 89% of them occurred a single time. The ten largest clones capture approximately 9.7% of the sample. The specimen was peripheral blood. Receptors were obtained from a man aged 35 to 55 with active or convalescent COVID-19.

This clone was counted only a few times. The junction shows a germline mismatch at one end, possibly a read error. The chain employs TRBV27 and TRBJ2-7; TRBD2 is a possible D gene (6 bases). Germline CDR1 MNHEY, CDR2 SMNVEV (reference sequence). This CDR3 region has 12 residues. CDR3 amino acids: CASSQLGLPMNF. For the CDR3, the DNA is TGTGCCAGCAGTCAGCTGGGACTCCCAATGAACTTC.

This chain joins TRBV11-3 and TRBJ2-7; 9 bases are a match to TRBD1. Trimming at V came to 4 bases and at J to 4 bases, leaving 5 bases not matched to a gene. This CDR3 has 14 residues. CDR1 and CDR2 (germline): SGHNT, YENEEA. CDR3 sequence: CASSWTGTGYEQYF. The CDR3 DNA reads TGTGCCAGCAGCTGGACCGGGACAGGGTACGAGCAGTACTTC.

The rearrangement links TRBV7-9 to TRBJ1-2, with 12 nucleotides matching TRBD1. Per the germline V gene, CDR1 is SEHNR and CDR2 is FQNEAQ (reference sequence). The CDR3 consists of 13 residues. V gave up 3 bases and J gave up 11 bases; unmatched junction bases: 4. The CDR3 sequence is CASSLGQGASYTF. CDR3 nucleotide sequence: TGTGCCAGCAGCTTGGGACAGGGGGCTTCGTACACCTTC.

This clone was counted only a few times. The chain is built from TRBV14 and TRBJ1-1; D unclear. V was clipped by 0 bases and J by 5 bases, with 13 bases between them. CDR1 and CDR2 from the germline V gene are SGHDN and FVKESK. This CDR3 comprises 15 residues. CDR3 in amino acids: CASSQDHHGITEAFF. In DNA form, the CDR3 reads TGTGCCAGCAGCCAAGACCACCACGGGATAACTGAAGCTTTCTTT.

This clone was detected once. V is TRBV5-1 and J is TRBJ2-2; D is possibly TRBD2 (6 bases). V lost 0 bases and J 5 bases, leaving 11 bases between the germline ends. Germline-derived CDR1 and CDR2 are SGHRS and YFSETQ. CDR3 length: 15 amino acids. CDR3 loop: CASSLGGGPTGELFF. The CDR3 nucleotides read TGCGCCAGCAGCTTGGGTGGAGGGCCTACCGGGGAGCTGTTTTTT.

V and J are TRBV10-1 and TRBJ2-3, with 11 bases that match TRBD2. The CDR3 length is 17 residues. Looked up from germline, CDR1 is WNHNN and CDR2 is SYGVQD (reference sequence). With 0 bases clipped from V and 2 bases from J, the junction kept 4 bases outside the gene matches. In nucleotides, the CDR3 is TGCGCCAGCAGTGAGTCTCGACTAGCGGGGAACACAGATACGCAGTATTTT. Translated: CASSESRLAGNTDTQYF.

The chain joins TRBV4-1 to TRBJ1-5; weak D call: TRBD1 (5 bases). This CDR3 region has 13 residues. V gave up 2 bases and J gave up 5 bases, with 7 bases separating them. Germline CDR1 is MGHRA and CDR2 is YSYEKL. The CDR3 loop is CASSQFRDQPQHF. CDR3 bases: TGCGCCAGCAGCCAATTCAGGGATCAGCCCCAGCATTTT.

The chain combines TRBV12-3 or TRBV12-4 with TRBJ1-2; unclear D gene. The CDR3 contains 12 residues. Trimming removed 1 base at V and 8 bases at J, with 8 bases between. The CDR3 protein is CASSLVTGGYTF. The CDR3 DNA reads TGTGCCAGCAGTTTAGTCACCGGGGGCTACACCTTC.

CDR3 nucleotides: TGTGCCAGCAGCTTGGAGGTCCTACGCTACACCTTC. Translated: CASSLEVLRYTF. The rearrangement joins TRBV7-9 to TRBJ1-2; D ambiguous. Per germline, CDR1 SEHNR and CDR2 FQNEAQ (reference sequence). This CDR3 has 12 residues. V was shortened by 3 bases and J by 9 bases, with 11 bases between the two germline ends.

The chain carries TRBV19 and TRBJ2-1; D is uncertain. The CDR3 has 12 residues. Germline V gene lookup returns CDR1 LNHDA and CDR2 SQIVND (reference sequence). V was cut by 6 bases and J by 3 bases, with 6 bases left in between. Written as DNA, the CDR3 is TGTGCCAGTAGGGGCCGCTACAATGAGCAGTTCTTC. It yields the protein CASRGRYNEQFF.

This clone was counted only a few times. This chain connects TRBV5-1 to TRBJ1-6, with 8 bases lining up with TRBD1. The CDR3 length is 16 residues. V shed 4 bases, J shed 8 bases, and the junction held 11 bases outside the gene matches. CDR1 is SGHRS and CDR2 is YFSETQ in the germline V gene. This CDR3 reads CASSTGGQARDSPLHF. The CDR3 DNA sequence: TGCGCCAGCAGCACGGGGGGACAGGCCAGAGATTCACCCCTCCACTTT.

The table lists this clone with a count of one. The chain couples TRBV30 to TRBJ1-2; perhaps TRBD1 as D (6 bases). Germline-derived CDR1 and CDR2 are GTSNPN and SVGIG (reference sequence). V was shortened by 2 bases and J by 2 bases, with 9 bases between the two germline ends. CDR3 size: 13 residues. DNA of the CDR3: TGTGCCTGGAGTTTAGGACAGAACTATGGCTACACCTTC. Translating it yields CAWSLGQNYGYTF.

In this sample, this clone turned up a few times. J is TRBJ2-6 and V is TRBV4-2; maybe TRBD2 (5 bases). The V end was cut by 1 base, the J end by 4 bases, with 11 bases between. From germline, CDR1 is LGHNA and CDR2 YNFKEQ. The CDR3 is 16 amino acids. This chain's CDR3 is CASSQVTAAGANVLTF. In DNA form, the CDR3 reads TGTGCCAGCAGCCAAGTTACAGCGGCCGGGGCCAACGTCCTGACTTTC.

V and J are TRBV27 and TRBJ1-6; tentative D call: TRBD1 (6 bases). The CDR3 loop spans 15 amino acids. The germline gives CDR1 MNHEY, CDR2 SMNVEV (reference sequence). Trimming stripped 3 bases from V and 7 bases from J, with 13 bases between. CDR3 nucleotide sequence: TGTGCCAGCAGTTTGGAGCAGGGGAGAAATTCACCCCTCCACTTT. It encodes CASSLEQGRNSPLHF.

The chain employs TRBV15 and TRBJ2-5; TRBD2 is a possible D gene (6 bases). The V and J ends lost 0 bases and 1 base respectively, with 9 bases between them. The CDR3 extends over 15 amino acids. CDR1 and CDR2 from the germline V gene are LNHNV and YYDKDF (reference sequence). The CDR3 loop reads CATSRDLGGQETQYF. CDR3 DNA sequence: TGTGCCACCAGCAGAGATCTGGGGGGCCAAGAGACCCAGTACTTC.

The V and J genes are TRBV10-1 and TRBJ1-4, with D possibly being TRBD1 (5 bases). CDR1 is WNHNN, CDR2 SYGVQD, per germline (reference sequence). The V gene lost 7 bases and the J gene lost 8 bases, with 14 bases spanning the gap. The CDR3 has 13 residues. CDR3 protein: CASTGPGEEKLFF. The CDR3 DNA is TGCGCCAGCACCGGCCCGGGGGAGGAAAAACTGTTTTTT.

The chain has TRBV6-5 and TRBJ2-1; D may be TRBD1 (6 bases). Per the germline V gene, CDR1 is MNHEY and CDR2 is SVGAGI. The CDR3 totals 12 residues. Trimming removed 6 bases from V and 8 bases from J, with 11 bases in between. The CDR3 reads CASSIRGDEQFF. The CDR3 DNA reads TGTGCCAGCAGCATCAGGGGCGATGAGCAGTTCTTC.

V usage is TRBV11-2 and J usage is TRBJ1-6; 9 bases fit TRBD1. V lost 6 bases to trimming and J lost 7 bases; unmatched junction nucleotides: 10. Germline CDR1 and CDR2: SGHAT and FQNNGV. CDR3 length: 16 amino acids. CDR3 DNA: TGTGCCAGCAGACCAGGGACAGGGAAGAAGAATTCACCCCTCCACTTT. This encodes CASRPGTGKKNSPLHF.

The rearrangement uses TRBV3-1 (or the pseudogene TRBV3-2) and TRBJ1-1; 11 bases align to TRBD1. Looked up from germline, CDR1 is LGHDT and CDR2 is YNNKEL (reference sequence). This CDR3 has 15 amino acids. V was clipped by 2 bases and J by 4 bases; unmatched bases: 3. CDR3 DNA sequence: TGTGCCAGCAGCCAAACCGGGACAGGGGGCACTGAAGCTTTCTTT. Its protein is CASSQTGTGGTEAFF.

The rearrangement links TRBV28 to TRBJ1-4, with 7 bases matching TRBD1. Germline V gene sequence: CDR1 MDHEN, CDR2 SYDVKM. Losses at the gene ends were 6 bases for V and 3 bases for J; bases not matched to a gene: 10. The CDR3 loop spans 16 amino acids. CDR3 amino acids: CASSSGQFPSNEKLFF. The DNA of the CDR3 is TGTGCCAGCAGCTCGGGACAGTTCCCTTCTAATGAAAAACTGTTTTTT.

The V call is TRBV28, the J call TRBJ1-1, with 8 bases that match TRBD1. CDR3 length equals 14 residues. J gave up 0 bases and V 8 bases, and 5 bases lay outside the gene matches. Per germline, CDR1 MDHEN and CDR2 SYDVKM. The CDR3 DNA sequence: TGTGCCAGCCGACGGGACAGGTTGAACACTGAAGCTTTCTTT. This codes for CASRRDRLNTEAFF.

V is TRBV28 and J is TRBJ1-3, with 9 bases fitting TRBD1. The V segment lost 4 bases and the J segment 5 bases; nucleotides outside the gene matches: 9. Germline lookup yields CDR1 MDHEN and CDR2 SYDVKM. The CDR3 has 16 residues. The CDR3 sequence: CASSSFGDRVRNTIYF. CDR3 nucleotide sequence: TGTGCCAGCAGTTCCTTCGGGGACAGGGTTAGAAACACCATATATTTT.

CDR3 amino acids: CASSVPTGGLTNEKLFF. For the CDR3, the DNA is TGTGCCAGCAGTGTTCCGACAGGGGGCCTTACTAATGAAAAACTGTTTTTT. The chain carries TRBV6-1 and TRBJ1-4, with TRBD1 matching over 10 bases. The germline V gene encodes CDR1 MNHNS and CDR2 SASEGT. V trimming: 4 bases; J trimming: 2 bases; junction bases outside the gene matches: 7. The CDR3 is 17 residues long.

The chain joins TRBV12-5 to TRBJ1-2; 7 nucleotides align to TRBD1. The V gene end was trimmed by 2 bases and the J gene end by 13 bases; junction bases not matched to a gene: 16. Germline CDR1 is LGHNT and CDR2 is FRNRAP. The CDR3 is 15 amino acids. The CDR3 sequence: CASGLYSVEGTVGTF. In DNA, the CDR3 is TGTGCTAGTGGTTTGTATTCGGTAGAGGGGACAGTCGGCACCTTC. The variable domain in full, completed from reference TRBV12-5 and TRBJ1-2, reads DARVTQTPRHKVTEMGQEVTMRCQPILGHNTVFWYRQTMMQGLELLAYFRNRAPLDDSGMPKDRFSAEMPDATLATLKIQPSEPRDSAVYFCASGLYSVEGTVGTFGSGTRLTVV.